This T cell receptor (beta chain) emerged from a study of cytomegalovirus exposure and HLA in healthy donors. PCR employed 60 Vbeta and 13 Jbeta primers. Assay: immunoSEQ multiplex PCR; the TCRdb copy retains only in-frame clones and omits some. The sample holds approximately 110,000 clones, 74% seen once. Sequenced sample: PBMCs. This receptor was identified in a man between 45 and 60 years old in good health and CMV-seropositive.

The CDR3 region has the DNA TGTGCCAGCTCACCAACAAGGGGTGGCGAGCAGTACTTC. Translated: CASSPTRGGEQYF. The chain employs TRBV18 and TRBJ2-7, with a weak D call TRBD1 (5 bases). V was trimmed by 2 bases and J by 6 bases, leaving 11 bases between them. The germline CDR1 and CDR2 sequences are KGHSH and LQKENI. This CDR3 comprises 13 residues.